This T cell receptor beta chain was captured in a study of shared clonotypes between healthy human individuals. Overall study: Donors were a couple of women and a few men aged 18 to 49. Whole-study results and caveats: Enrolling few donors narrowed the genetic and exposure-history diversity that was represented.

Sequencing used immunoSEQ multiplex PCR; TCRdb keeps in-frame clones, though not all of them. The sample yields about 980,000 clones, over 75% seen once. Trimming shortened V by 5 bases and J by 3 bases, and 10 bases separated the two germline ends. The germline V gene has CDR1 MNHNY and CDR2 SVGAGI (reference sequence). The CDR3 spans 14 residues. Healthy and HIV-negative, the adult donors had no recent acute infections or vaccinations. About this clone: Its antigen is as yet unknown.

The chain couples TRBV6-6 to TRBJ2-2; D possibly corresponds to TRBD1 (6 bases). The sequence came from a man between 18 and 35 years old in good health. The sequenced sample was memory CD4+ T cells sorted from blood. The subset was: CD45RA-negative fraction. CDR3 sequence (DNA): TGTGCCAGCAGTATCAGACAGGACACCGGGGAGCTGTTTTTT. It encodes CASSIRQDTGELFF.